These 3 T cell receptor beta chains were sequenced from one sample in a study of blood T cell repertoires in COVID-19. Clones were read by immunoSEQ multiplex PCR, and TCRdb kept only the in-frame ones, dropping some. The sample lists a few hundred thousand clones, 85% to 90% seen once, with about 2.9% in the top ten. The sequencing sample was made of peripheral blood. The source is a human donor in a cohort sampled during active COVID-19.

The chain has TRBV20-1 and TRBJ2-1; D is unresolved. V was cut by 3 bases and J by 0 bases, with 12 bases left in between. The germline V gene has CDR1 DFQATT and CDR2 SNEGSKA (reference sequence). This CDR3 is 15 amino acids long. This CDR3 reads CSASFEPSSYNEQFF. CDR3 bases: TGCAGTGCTAGTTTCGAGCCGAGCTCCTACAATGAGCAGTTCTTC.

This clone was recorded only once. Here the CDR3 reads CASSEGGQGRYF. CDR3 DNA: TGTGCCAGCTCAGAAGGTGGACAGGGTAGATACTTC. This chain links TRBV18 with TRBJ2-5; TRBD1 matches at 8 bases. Germline-derived CDR1 and CDR2 are KGHSH and LQKENI. With 5 bases clipped from V and 14 bases from J, the junction kept 10 bases outside the gene matches. This CDR3 is built from 12 residues.

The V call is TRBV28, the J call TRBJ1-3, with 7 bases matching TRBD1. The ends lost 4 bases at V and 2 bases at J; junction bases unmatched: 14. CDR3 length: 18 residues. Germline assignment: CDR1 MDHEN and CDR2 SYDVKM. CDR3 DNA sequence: TGTGCCAGCAGTTCACAGGGGATGGGTTATGGTCCTGGAAACACCATATATTTT. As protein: CASSSQGMGYGPGNTIYF.